This T cell receptor (beta chain) emerged from a study of blood T cell repertoires in COVID-19. There are 12 residues in the CDR3. Looked up from germline, CDR1 is SNHLY and CDR2 is FYNNEI. The germline V and J ends were trimmed by 6 bases and 7 bases, with 12 bases remaining between them. Libraries were prepared by immunoSEQ multiplex PCR; TCRdb keeps only in-frame clonotypes and omits some of them. Here the sample spans fewer than 130,000 clones, 80% to 90% being singletons. The sequenced sample was peripheral blood. This sequence originates from a human donor in a cohort sampled during active COVID-19. V gene TRBV2 combines with J gene TRBJ1-2; possible D gene TRBD1, 6 bases. Here the CDR3 DNA reads TGTGCCAGCAGGGCGCAGGGGAGTGGCTACACCTTC. Translating gives CASRAQGSGYTF.